These T cell receptor beta chains were read from a single sample in a study of human T cells and chemical hapten exposure. TCRdb reprocessed the RACE reads with MiXCR, giving one entry per CDR3 protein. Among some 340,000 distinct CDR3 sequences, 6% to 8.5% were seen once, and the ten largest hold approximately 8%. The sample in question was whole blood, obtained in connection with sensitization to the hapten diphenylcyclopropenone (DPC). These receptors came from a young woman with alopecia areata. Some clones in this sample may be carry-over from other donors' samples. The CDR3 runs from the conserved cysteine through the conserved F or W. Fields, in order: D gene, J gene, clone size, V gene, CDR3 protein, CDR3 DNA. D genes are given only for firm matches. Clone size, where shown, is once, few, many, or a class for clones that have expanded.

d_gene: TRBD1
j_gene: TRBJ1-2
abundance: many
v_gene: TRBV3-1
CDR3aa: CASSQGTGIGYGYTF
CDR3nt: TGTGCCAGCAGCCAAGGGACAGGGATTGGCTATGGCTACACCTTC

d_gene: TRBD2
j_gene: TRBJ2-3
abundance: .
v_gene: TRBV20-1
CDR3aa: CSVPGLASHTQYF
CDR3nt: TGCAGTGTGCCGGGACTAGCGTCCCATACGCAGTATTTT

d_gene: TRBD1
j_gene: TRBJ1-4
abundance: many
v_gene: TRBV28
CDR3aa: CASRRWTGTYNEKLFF
CDR3nt: TGTGCCAGCAGGCGCTGGACAGGGACGTATAATGAAAAACTGTTTTTT

d_gene: TRBD2
j_gene: TRBJ2-1
abundance: .
v_gene: TRBV20-1
CDR3aa: CSALAGGGLNEQFF
CDR3nt: TGCAGTGCCTTAGCGGGGGGTGGGTTAAATGAGCAGTTCTTC

d_gene: .
j_gene: TRBJ1-1
abundance: many
v_gene: TRBV3-1
CDR3aa: CASSQLQGPANTEAFF
CDR3nt: TGTGCCAGCAGCCAGTTGCAGGGACCCGCGAACACTGAAGCTTTCTTT

d_gene: .
j_gene: TRBJ2-3
abundance: .
v_gene: TRBV24-1
CDR3aa: CATSAPPPRADTQYF
CDR3nt: TGTGCCACCAGTGCCCCCCCACCGAGGGCGGATACGCAGTATTTT

d_gene: .
j_gene: TRBJ2-2
abundance: .
v_gene: TRBV6-5
CDR3aa: CASSRGQRLGGELFF
CDR3nt: TGTGCCAGCAGTCGAGGCCAGCGTCTCGGAGGGGAGCTGTTTTTT

d_gene: .
j_gene: TRBJ2-2
abundance: many
v_gene: TRBV5-1
CDR3aa: CASSFKYANTGELFF
CDR3nt: TGCGCCAGCAGCTTTAAGTACGCGAACACCGGGGAGCTGTTTTTT

d_gene: TRBD1
j_gene: TRBJ2-5
abundance: .
v_gene: TRBV5-1
CDR3aa: CASSLGTGKETQYF
CDR3nt: TGCGCCAGCAGCCTGGGGACAGGGAAAGAGACCCAGTACTTC

d_gene: TRBD1
j_gene: TRBJ2-3
abundance: many
v_gene: TRBV29-1
CDR3aa: CSVRQGGTDTQYF
CDR3nt: TGCAGCGTTCGACAGGGCGGCACAGATACGCAGTATTTT

d_gene: TRBD2
j_gene: TRBJ2-7
abundance: .
v_gene: TRBV10-3
CDR3aa: CAIRTSGGPYEQYF
CDR3nt: TGTGCCATCAGGACTAGCGGGGGCCCCTACGAGCAGTACTTC

d_gene: TRBD1
j_gene: TRBJ1-1
abundance: many
v_gene: TRBV29-1
CDR3aa: CSVGQGATEAFF
CDR3nt: TGCAGCGTAGGACAGGGGGCCACTGAAGCTTTCTTT

d_gene: TRBD1
j_gene: TRBJ1-4
abundance: few
v_gene: TRBV2
CDR3aa: CASRHGQGTNEKLFF
CDR3nt: TGTGCCAGCAGACATGGACAGGGGACTAATGAAAAACTGTTTTTT

d_gene: .
j_gene: TRBJ2-3
abundance: many
v_gene: TRBV6-2/TRBV6-3
CDR3aa: CASSFDLYRDTQYF
CDR3nt: TGTGCCAGCAGTTTCGACTTGTACCGGGATACGCAGTATTTT

d_gene: .
j_gene: TRBJ2-7
abundance: .
v_gene: TRBV7-2
CDR3aa: CASSLGGLRSYEQYF
CDR3nt: TGTGCCAGCAGCTTAGGGGGACTTAGGTCCTACGAGCAGTACTTC

d_gene: .
j_gene: TRBJ1-5
abundance: .
v_gene: TRBV7-2
CDR3aa: CASSLGPALNQPQHF
CDR3nt: TGTGCCAGCAGCTTAGGGCCGGCTCTCAATCAGCCCCAGCATTTT

d_gene: .
j_gene: TRBJ1-2
abundance: .
v_gene: TRBV11-1
CDR3aa: CASSLAGTENYGYTF
CDR3nt: TGTGCCAGCAGCTTGGCCGGGACTGAAAACTATGGCTACACCTTC

d_gene: .
j_gene: TRBJ2-4
abundance: many
v_gene: TRBV6-5
CDR3aa: CASSRNPTGPPNIQYF
CDR3nt: TGTGCCAGCAGTCGTAACCCCACAGGTCCGCCAAACATTCAGTACTTC

d_gene: .
j_gene: TRBJ2-7
abundance: many
v_gene: TRBV20-1
CDR3aa: CSARSGRVYEQYF
CDR3nt: TGCAGTGCTAGATCAGGTAGAGTCTACGAGCAGTACTTC

d_gene: .
j_gene: TRBJ2-3
abundance: few
v_gene: TRBV5-4
CDR3aa: CASSLDSMGADTQYF
CDR3nt: TGTGCCAGCAGCTTGGACTCCATGGGGGCAGATACGCAGTATTTT

d_gene: .
j_gene: TRBJ1-1
abundance: many
v_gene: TRBV3-1
CDR3aa: CASSQDGSSEAFF
CDR3nt: TGTGCCAGCAGCCAAGATGGGAGCAGTGAAGCTTTCTTT

d_gene: .
j_gene: TRBJ2-1
abundance: .
v_gene: TRBV5-1
CDR3aa: CASSWGIRTTEEQFF
CDR3nt: TGCGCCAGCAGCTGGGGGATCCGAACCACCGAGGAGCAGTTCTTC

d_gene: .
j_gene: TRBJ1-5
abundance: .
v_gene: TRBV10-3
CDR3aa: CAISQVNSNQPQHF
CDR3nt: TGTGCCATCAGCCAGGTGAATAGCAATCAGCCCCAGCATTTT

d_gene: TRBD2
j_gene: TRBJ2-3
abundance: few
v_gene: TRBV5-1
CDR3aa: CASKLAGGPTDTQYF
CDR3nt: TGCGCCAGCAAACTAGCGGGGGGGCCCACAGATACGCAGTATTTT

d_gene: .
j_gene: TRBJ1-6
abundance: .
v_gene: TRBV3-1
CDR3aa: CANSQRRGFGSYNSPLHF
CDR3nt: TGTGCCAACAGCCAAAGAAGGGGGTTCGGATCCTATAATTCACCCCTCCACTTT

d_gene: TRBD1
j_gene: TRBJ1-2
abundance: many
v_gene: TRBV5-6
CDR3aa: CASSRQGSYGYTF
CDR3nt: TGTGCCAGCAGCCGACAGGGCTCCTATGGCTACACCTTC

d_gene: .
j_gene: TRBJ2-3
abundance: many
v_gene: TRBV7-3
CDR3aa: CASSSFYTDTQYF
CDR3nt: TGTGCCAGCAGCTCCTTTTACACAGATACGCAGTATTTT

d_gene: TRBD1
j_gene: TRBJ1-3
abundance: .
v_gene: TRBV28
CDR3aa: CASSPHRGAGNTIYF
CDR3nt: TGTGCCAGCAGTCCGCACAGGGGCGCAGGAAACACCATATATTTT

d_gene: .
j_gene: TRBJ2-2
abundance: .
v_gene: TRBV19
CDR3aa: CASSIASNTGELFF
CDR3nt: TGTGCCAGTAGTATCGCCTCTAACACCGGGGAGCTGTTTTTT

d_gene: .
j_gene: TRBJ2-5
abundance: few
v_gene: TRBV20-1
CDR3aa: CSGLVRETQYF
CDR3nt: TGCAGTGGGTTAGTCCGAGAGACCCAGTACTTC

d_gene: .
j_gene: TRBJ2-6
abundance: many
v_gene: TRBV6-2/TRBV6-3
CDR3aa: CASSRSSGANVLTF
CDR3nt: TGTGCCAGCAGCCGAAGCTCTGGGGCCAACGTCCTGACTTTC

d_gene: .
j_gene: TRBJ2-1
abundance: few
v_gene: TRBV28
CDR3aa: CASSNPPGRGSYNEQFF
CDR3nt: TGTGCCAGCAGTAACCCCCCCGGACGGGGGAGTTACAATGAGCAGTTCTTC

d_gene: .
j_gene: TRBJ2-4
abundance: many
v_gene: TRBV12-2
CDR3aa: CASRLVRGARNIQYF
CDR3nt: TGTGCAAGTCGCTTAGTACGGGGGGCCCGAAACATTCAGTACTTC

d_gene: TRBD1
j_gene: TRBJ1-3
abundance: .
v_gene: TRBV9
CDR3aa: CASSGTGTEVGNTIYF
CDR3nt: TGTGCCAGCAGCGGGACAGGGACTGAAGTTGGAAACACCATATATTTT

d_gene: .
j_gene: TRBJ1-5
abundance: .
v_gene: TRBV6-2/TRBV6-3
CDR3aa: CASLSAGRFSNQPQHF
CDR3nt: TGTGCCAGCCTTAGCGCGGGACGCTTTAGCAATCAGCCCCAGCATTTT

d_gene: .
j_gene: TRBJ2-3
abundance: .
v_gene: TRBV11-2
CDR3aa: CASSLSGSTSTDTQYF
CDR3nt: TGTGCCAGCAGCCTTTCGGGCAGTACTAGCACAGATACGCAGTATTTT

d_gene: .
j_gene: TRBJ2-3
abundance: .
v_gene: TRBV7-2
CDR3aa: CASSRSQLDTQYF
CDR3nt: TGTGCCAGCAGCCGATCACAGTTAGATACGCAGTATTTT

d_gene: TRBD1
j_gene: TRBJ2-7
abundance: few
v_gene: TRBV6-1
CDR3aa: CASKMGQGVPYEQYF
CDR3nt: TGTGCCAGCAAGATGGGACAGGGAGTACCCTACGAGCAGTACTTC

d_gene: .
j_gene: TRBJ2-5
abundance: .
v_gene: TRBV4-2
CDR3aa: CASSQSFGGQGQETQYF
CDR3nt: TGTGCCAGCAGCCAGTCATTCGGGGGGCAGGGGCAAGAGACCCAGTACTTC

d_gene: .
j_gene: TRBJ2-5
abundance: .
v_gene: TRBV5-1
CDR3aa: CASSTVGGPQETQYF
CDR3nt: TGCGCCAGCAGTACCGTTGGGGGGCCCCAAGAGACCCAGTACTTC

d_gene: TRBD1
j_gene: TRBJ1-5
abundance: .
v_gene: TRBV7-9
CDR3aa: CASSPGRIPGQVQPQHF
CDR3nt: TGTGCCAGCAGCCCAGGTCGGATCCCGGGACAGGTTCAGCCCCAGCATTTT

d_gene: TRBD2
j_gene: TRBJ2-7
abundance: many
v_gene: TRBV7-2
CDR3aa: CASSRGGPREQYF
CDR3nt: TGTGCCAGCAGCCGGGGGGGGCCGAGAGAGCAGTACTTC

d_gene: TRBD1
j_gene: TRBJ1-3
abundance: .
v_gene: TRBV4-3
CDR3aa: CASSQSLDRESGNTIYF
CDR3nt: TGCGCCAGCAGCCAATCCCTGGACAGGGAATCTGGAAACACCATATATTTT

d_gene: .
j_gene: TRBJ2-5
abundance: many
v_gene: TRBV5-5
CDR3aa: CASSYLLETQYF
CDR3nt: TGTGCCAGCAGCTATCTATTAGAGACCCAGTACTTC

d_gene: .
j_gene: TRBJ1-2
abundance: .
v_gene: TRBV6-1
CDR3aa: CASRETGFGVRGYTF
CDR3nt: TGTGCCAGCCGGGAAACGGGGTTCGGTGTGAGAGGCTACACCTTC

d_gene: .
j_gene: TRBJ2-1
abundance: many
v_gene: TRBV7-2
CDR3aa: CASSLGANNEQFF
CDR3nt: TGTGCCAGCAGCTTGGGGGCTAATAATGAGCAGTTCTTC

d_gene: .
j_gene: TRBJ1-4
abundance: .
v_gene: TRBV4-2
CDR3aa: CASSQGPGRLFF
CDR3nt: TGTGCCAGCAGCCAAGGACCGGGGAGACTGTTTTTT

d_gene: .
j_gene: TRBJ1-6
abundance: few
v_gene: TRBV27
CDR3aa: CASSHRGSSDSYNSPLHF
CDR3nt: TGTGCCAGCAGTCACCGGGGTTCGTCTGACTCCTATAATTCACCCCTCCACTTT

d_gene: TRBD2
j_gene: TRBJ2-1
abundance: .
v_gene: TRBV7-2
CDR3aa: CASSLEAGNEQFF
CDR3nt: TGTGCCAGCAGTCTGGAAGCGGGGAACGAGCAGTTCTTC

d_gene: .
j_gene: TRBJ1-6
abundance: .
v_gene: TRBV6-6
CDR3aa: CASGIGWSSSYNSPLHF
CDR3nt: TGTGCCAGCGGTATAGGATGGTCAAGCTCCTATAATTCACCCCTCCACTTT

d_gene: .
j_gene: TRBJ2-1
abundance: many
v_gene: TRBV12-5
CDR3aa: CASGLGGGLYNEQFF
CDR3nt: TGTGCTAGTGGTTTAGGCGGGGGCCTCTACAATGAGCAGTTCTTC

d_gene: .
j_gene: TRBJ1-4
abundance: few
v_gene: TRBV15
CDR3aa: CATSRDSALEANEKLFF
CDR3nt: TGTGCCACCAGCAGAGATTCCGCCCTGGAGGCTAATGAAAAACTGTTTTTT

d_gene: .
j_gene: TRBJ2-4
abundance: many
v_gene: TRBV15
CDR3aa: CATSRVPTLTEAKNIQYF
CDR3nt: TGTGCCACCAGCAGAGTACCAACACTGACAGAAGCCAAAAACATTCAGTACTTC

d_gene: .
j_gene: TRBJ1-5
abundance: .
v_gene: TRBV20-1
CDR3aa: CSALLRGDGQPQHF
CDR3nt: TGCAGTGCCCTTTTACGGGGTGATGGTCAGCCCCAGCATTTT

d_gene: .
j_gene: TRBJ2-3
abundance: few
v_gene: TRBV7-2
CDR3aa: CAIRLGGTDTQYF
CDR3nt: TGTGCCATACGGTTGGGGGGAACAGATACGCAGTATTTT